The T cell receptor (beta chain) under discussion was sequenced for a study of early T cells in non-severe SARS-CoV-2 infection. Study at large: Bulk RNA isolated from unsorted whole blood underwent sequencing; chains were not paired.

As for this clonotype: Its antigen is currently unknown.

CDR3 size: 13 residues. Looked up from germline, CDR1 is SEHNR and CDR2 is FQNEAQ (reference sequence). Trimming took off 3 bases at V and 8 bases at J, with 13 bases between the two ends. Study results and caveats: Reliance on VDJdb matching favored anti-spike CD8 responses; private and CD4 specificities were missed.

Researchers attached unique molecular identifiers to individual cDNA molecules. TCRdb re-analysed the 5' RACE reads in MiXCR, keeping a single row per CDR3 protein. The sample includes 95,000 to 120,000 distinct CDR3 sequences, about 12% seen only once; the top ten take less than 3.5%. Sequencing input: whole blood. The V gene is TRBV7-9, the J gene TRBJ1-2, with a possible D match to TRBD1 (5 bases). The source of this sequence is an adult who was a healthcare worker with PCR-confirmed SARS-CoV-2 infection or an uninfected control (not recorded which). The CDR3 sequence is CASSFGPQGGYTF. The CDR3 DNA sequence: TGTGCCAGCAGCTTTGGCCCCCAGGGAGGCTACACCTTC. The variable domain in full, with the rest retrieved from reference TRBV7-9 and TRBJ1-2, is DTGVSQNPRHKITKRGQNVTFRCDPISEHNRLYWYRQTLGQGPEFLTYFQNEAQLEKSRLLSDRFSAERPKGSFSTLEIQRTEQGDSAMYLCASSFGPQGGYTFGSGTRLTVV.